This T cell receptor beta chain is drawn from a study of T cells in Graves' hyperthyroidism and ophthalmopathy. There were TCR beta CDR3 regions amplified from RNA transcripts. An initial round of RT-PCR targeting the TCR CDR3 relied on the HTBI primer set. Each CDR3 protein gets one entry after TCRdb re-called the multiplex PCR reads with MiXCR. The table lists a few hundred thousand distinct CDR3 sequences, less than 20% of them singletons, with 40% in the top ten. The CDR3 extends over 15 amino acids. CDR1 and CDR2 from the germline V gene are LNHDA and SQIVND (reference sequence). V lost 3 bases and J 4 bases, leaving 15 bases between the germline ends. Study-wide results and limits: Most clonotypes expanded in thyroid above 0.001 were likewise present in blood. Model-based prediction identified ophthalmopathy a median roughly 6.1 months prior to its onset.

In regard to this clonotype: Its specificity is not known.

Inclusion characteristics of ophthalmopathy patients comprised a Clinical Activity Score of at least 3, a NOSPECS grade of at least 4, and duration under 3 months. PBMCs stemmed from 8.5 to 10 ml fresh peripheral blood. The V gene is TRBV19, the J gene TRBJ1-1; maybe TRBD1 (5 bases). The TCR originated in a man younger than 35 with Graves' ophthalmopathy. Source material: blood. The CDR3 nucleotides read TGTGCCAGTAGTATGTTTTGGGGCGTCAGCACTGAAGCTTTCTTT. Translating gives CASSMFWGVSTEAFF. Combining the CDR3 with reference TRBV19 and TRBJ1-1 gives the whole variable domain DGGITQSPKYLFRKEGQNVTLSCEQNLNHDAMYWYRQDPGQGLRLIYYSQIVNDFQKGDIAEGYSVSREKKESFPLTVTSAQKNPTAFYLCASSMFWGVSTEAFFGQGTRLTVV.